This T cell receptor (beta chain) originates from a study of T cell responses to AZD1222 COVID-19 vaccine. The study's findings and limits: Sampling that yielded the repertoires occurred only after the peak T cell response. White British ancestry dominated among donors, who included more females, and clonal diversity was possibly underestimated.

Germline-derived CDR1 and CDR2 are KGHSH and LQKENI. The CDR3 spans 14 residues. V lost 6 bases, J lost 2 bases, and 14 bases lay in between. The table came from immunoSEQ multiplex PCR; TCRdb's copy has only in-frame clones and leaves some out. The sample lists fewer than 120,000 clones; approximately 90% were seen once. On this clone: What it binds is unknown.

Material: peripheral blood, obtained 28 days after the second AZD1222 dose. The clonotype comes from an adult who received the AZD1222 COVID-19 vaccine. V usage is TRBV18 and J usage is TRBJ2-7, with D perhaps matching TRBD2 (6 bases). CDR3 bases: TGTGCCAGCTCCCCCGGGTCGGGGGCCTACGAGCAGTACTTC. This encodes CASSPGSGAYEQYF.